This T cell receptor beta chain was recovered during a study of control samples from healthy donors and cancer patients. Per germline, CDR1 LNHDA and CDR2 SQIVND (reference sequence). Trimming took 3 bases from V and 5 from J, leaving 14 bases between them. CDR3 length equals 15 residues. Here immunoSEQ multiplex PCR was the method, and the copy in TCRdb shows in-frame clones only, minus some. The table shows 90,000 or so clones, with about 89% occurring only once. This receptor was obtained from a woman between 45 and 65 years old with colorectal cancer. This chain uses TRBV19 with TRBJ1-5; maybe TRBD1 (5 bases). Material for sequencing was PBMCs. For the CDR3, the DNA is TGTGCCAGTAGTATTAACATCGGGGCTTATCAGCCCCAGCATTTT. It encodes CASSINIGAYQPQHF.